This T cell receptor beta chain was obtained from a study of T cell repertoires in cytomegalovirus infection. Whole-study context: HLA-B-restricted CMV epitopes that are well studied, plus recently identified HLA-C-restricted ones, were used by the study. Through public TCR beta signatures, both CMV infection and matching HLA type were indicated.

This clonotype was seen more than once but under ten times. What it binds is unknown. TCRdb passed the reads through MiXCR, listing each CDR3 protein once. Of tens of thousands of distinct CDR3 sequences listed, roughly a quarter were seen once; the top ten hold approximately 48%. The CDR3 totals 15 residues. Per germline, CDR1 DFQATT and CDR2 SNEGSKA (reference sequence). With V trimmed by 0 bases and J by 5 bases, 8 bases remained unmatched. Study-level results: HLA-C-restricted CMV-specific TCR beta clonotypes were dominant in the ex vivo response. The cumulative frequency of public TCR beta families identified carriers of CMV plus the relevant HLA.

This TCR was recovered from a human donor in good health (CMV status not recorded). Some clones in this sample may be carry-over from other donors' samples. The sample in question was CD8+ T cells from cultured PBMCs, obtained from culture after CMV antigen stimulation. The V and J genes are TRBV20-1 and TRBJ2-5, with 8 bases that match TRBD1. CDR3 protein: CSARDRQGARETQYF. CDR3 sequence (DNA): TGCAGTGCTAGAGATAGGCAGGGGGCGCGGGAGACCCAGTACTTC.